This TCR beta chain was recorded in a study of T-cell memory formation after mild COVID-19 (dated by TCRdb to about 2021). Some background on the complete study: TCR sequence clusters from the two donors were found to be largely donor specific. T-cell clones expanding and contracting after mild COVID-19 in two donors were tracked by longitudinal TCRalpha and TCRbeta repertoire sequencing. Two young, previously healthy adult volunteers, one female and one male, were included in the cohort.

The sequencing machine was an Illumina NovaSeq 6000. cDNA libraries for TCRalpha and TCRbeta were prepared by 5'RACE using constant-segment primers, with sample barcodes and unique molecular identifiers added. Trizol reagent was used to extract RNA from every sample. Libraries were amplified in two PCR steps, with a second sample barcode and Illumina TruSeq adapters added in the second step. The libraries were sequenced on an Illumina NovaSeq using 2 x 150 bp paired-end reads. The authors' pipeline ran thus. Demultiplexing of reads and collapsing into UMI-guided consensus sequences were performed with migec v1.2.7. Using mixcr v2.1.11, UMI consensuses were aligned to TRA and TRB V and J templates and then assembled into clonotypes. A clonotype was counted as expanded or contracted only when both edgeR and NoisET called the clonotype significant, with the noise models trained on biological replicates. For edgeR calls, the thresholds were a false discovery rate-adjusted p below 0.01 and a log2 fold-change of 1. As an exploratory analysis of dynamics, max-normalized trajectories of the 1000 most abundant clonotypes were examined by PCA with hierarchical clustering. Each responding clone was given a CD4 or CD8 phenotype based on the CD4+ and CD8+ repertoires, which had been sequenced separately. The public sequencing data were trimmed at Q25 with fastp and processed into clonotypes with MiXCR by TCRdb, which kept only in-frame beta chains. Identical CDR3 proteins give one entry, which carries the most common genes and DNA. These V and J calls rely on TCRdb rather than the paper's analysis. In this sample the table shows approximately 50,000 distinct CDR3 sequences, 9.3% of which occur a single time. The leading ten clones occupy about 12% of the sample.

This clonotype has more than one count but fewer than ten. Its antigen is currently not known. Base qualities are missing; no much larger clone stands one base away. Ficoll-Paque density gradient centrifugation was the method used to isolate PBMCs. Results the study describes overall, beyond this receptor: The study covered only a couple of mild cases, and larger cohorts including severe cases with pre-infection samples were considered necessary. Contracting CD4+ clones were found mainly in CM and EM memory subsets, while CD8+ clones were enriched in EMRA. Some responding clones were found in pre-infection memory, which suggests that pre-existing cross-reactive memory T cells took part in the SARS-CoV-2 response. Whether the second-wave clones peaking on day 37 were SARS-CoV-2 specific was not confirmed. Balanced CD4/CD8 phenotypes were observed for clones contracting from day 15 to 85, whereas a bias towards CD4+ was observed for a second wave of clones expanding from day 15 to 37.

The origin of this receptor is an adult woman who had mild COVID-19 (a few samples of this study predate the infection). The sample titles of this study are shuffled in the database, so cell type and time point are left out; the donor was told from shared clones. Material for sequencing was PBMCs or a T cell subset sorted from them (not recorded which).

The CDR3 loop reads CSVRNSLAGGPHGTGELFF. The DNA reads TGCAGCGTCCGAAATAGTCTAGCGGGAGGGCCCCATGGCACCGGGGAGCTGTTTTTT. The chain was built from TRBV29-1 and TRBJ2-2; 12 nucleotides in the junction match TRBD2. From the germline V gene, CDR1 is SQVTM and CDR2 is ANQGSEA. Reading from cysteine to phenylalanine, the CDR3 counts 19 amino acids. This entry keeps only the CDR3 DNA: 57 bases, framed from base 1. From V the trimming removes 6 bases and from J it removes 4 bases, while the gene matches leave 18 bases of the junction unaccounted for.